This entry concerns a single TCR beta chain. No antigen is known for it. Before sequencing took place, the ViraFEST assay used viral peptide pools to expand antigen-specific CD4+ T cells. Culturing for ten to eleven days preceded CD4+ T cell isolation. Vaccinated participants had no history of SARS-CoV-2 infection and tested negative for nucleocapsid antibodies. Sequenced by immunoSEQ multiplex PCR; TCRdb stores in-frame clones only, minus some. Altogether about 22,000 clones are present, around 80% being singletons, with the ten largest covering approximately 19%. The source of the sample is a study of vaccination effects on CD4 cells after COVID-19. Study-level results: Convalescent patients were scarce in the study, and it lacked early post-infection timepoints.

The specimen was CD4+ T cells from PBMCs cultured with HCoV-NL63 spike peptides, collected before COVID-19 vaccination. This sequence was found in a human donor who received a COVID-19 vaccine.

The CDR3 reads CASTPTRDRANEQFF. The CDR3 DNA reads as TGTGCCAGCACGCCTACTCGGGACAGGGCCAATGAGCAGTTCTTC. The chain joins TRBV7-2 to TRBJ2-1, with 9 bases that match TRBD1. With V trimmed by 7 bases and J by 6 bases, 10 bases remained unmatched. Germline V gives CDR1 SGHTA, CDR2 FQGNSA. The CDR3 is 15 residues long.